The entry below gives a single TCR beta chain sequence along with its context. This entry comes from a study of CD8 T cells in Susac syndrome. CDR3 length: 12 amino acids. Germline CDR1 is GTSNPN and CDR2 is SVGIG (reference sequence). The ends were cut back, 3 bases at V and 2 bases at J, with 7 bases in the middle. When the RNA was reverse transcribed, random hexamers were used with an input of about 0.5 to 1 ug. Using its own MiXCR run on the immunoSEQ multiplex PCR reads, TCRdb lists one record per CDR3 protein. The sample records 150,000 to 250,000 distinct CDR3 sequences, over 90% being singletons.

Sample: CD4+ T cells from PBMCs. The chain recombines TRBV30 with TRBJ1-2, with D unclear. The sequence was obtained from a human donor with multiple sclerosis. The CDR3 sequence: CAWRKENYGYTF. The CDR3 coding sequence is TGTGCCTGGAGGAAGGAGAACTATGGCTACACCTTC.